A selection of T cell receptor beta chains follows, all from one sample in a study of somatic mutations in cytotoxic T cells in rheumatoid arthritis. The assay was immunoSEQ multiplex PCR, and TCRdb's table has in-frame clones only and misses some. Among around 23,000 clones listed, roughly 70% were seen once. Specimen: CD8+ T cells sorted from blood. These receptors were taken from a woman aged 18-29 years in good health. The CDR3 runs from the conserved cysteine through the conserved F or W. D genes are given only for firm matches. Clone size is given for some rows only: seen once, a few or many times, or a class if the clone is expanded.

D	size	length	J	V	CDR3	DNA
-	-	14	TRBJ2-7	TRBV6-6	CASSYSVGDYEQYF	TGTGCCAGCAGTTACTCTGTAGGGGACTACGAGCAGTACTTC
TRBD1	-	14	TRBJ2-7	TRBV6-5	CASSYGTGGDEQYF	TGTGCCAGCAGTTACGGGACAGGGGGCGACGAGCAGTACTTC
-	-	14	TRBJ1-6	TRBV4-1	CASSQGLNNSPLHF	TGCGCCAGCAGCCAAGGGTTGAATAATTCACCCCTCCACTTT
-	-	17	TRBJ2-3	TRBV4-1	CASSQDLSGLGTDTQYF	TGCGCCAGCAGCCAAGATCTCTCCGGGCTGGGCACAGATACGCAGTATTTT
TRBD2	-	12	TRBJ2-1	TRBV13	CASSSPRGEQFF	TGTGCCAGCAGCTCCCCGCGGGGGGAGCAGTTCTTC
-	-	14	TRBJ1-5	TRBV28	CASSLTVSNQPQHF	TGTGCCAGCAGTTTAACGGTCAGCAATCAGCCCCAGCATTTT
TRBD1	-	14	TRBJ1-1	TRBV28	CASSWGQANTEAFF	TGTGCCAGCAGTTGGGGACAGGCGAACACTGAAGCTTTCTTT
-	-	14	TRBJ1-2	TRBV5-4	CASSLAGDYYGYTF	TGTGCCAGCAGCTTGGCCGGGGATTACTATGGCTACACCTTC
-	-	10	TRBJ1-2	TRBV30	CAWGPGGYTF	TGTGCCTGGGGACCCGGGGGCTACACCTTC
-	-	13	TRBJ2-5	TRBV11-3	CASSLPGEETQYF	TGTGCCAGCAGCTTGCCCGGGGAAGAGACCCAGTACTTC
TRBD1	-	13	TRBJ2-7	TRBV4-1	CASSVGTGYEQYF	TGCGCCAGCAGCGTCGGGACAGGCTACGAGCAGTACTTC
-	-	14	TRBJ2-5	TRBV7-3	CASSLTGAAETQYF	TGTGCCAGCAGCTTAACTGGGGCGGCGGAGACCCAGTACTTC
-	few	11	TRBJ1-1	TRBV2	CASTAGTEAFF	TGTGCCAGCACCGCGGGCACTGAAGCTTTCTTT
-	-	15	TRBJ1-2	TRBV5-6	CASIQGRGDYYGYTF	TGTGCCAGCATCCAGGGGAGGGGGGACTACTATGGCTACACCTTC
TRBD1	-	14	TRBJ2-3	TRBV5-6	CASSQDREADTQYF	TGTGCCAGCAGCCAGGACAGGGAGGCCGATACGCAGTATTTT
-	-	15	TRBJ1-1	TRBV5-4	CASSLSGGGLTEAFF	TGTGCCAGCAGCTTGTCGGGGGGGGGTCTCACTGAAGCTTTCTTT
-	-	17	TRBJ1-5	TRBV7-9	CASSLNERPGVGQPQHF	TGTGCCAGCAGCTTAAATGAACGCCCGGGCGTCGGTCAGCCCCAGCATTTT
-	-	13	TRBJ2-3	TRBV11-2	CASSLNPPDTQYF	TGTGCCAGCAGCTTAAACCCCCCGGATACGCAGTATTTT
-	-	10	TRBJ2-3	TRBV2	CASYSDTQYF	TGTGCCAGCTACTCCGATACGCAGTATTTT
-	few	13	TRBJ2-1	TRBV27	CASSLSAGGEQFF	TGTGCCAGCAGTTTATCTGCTGGGGGTGAGCAGTTCTTC
TRBD1	few	17	TRBJ1-5	TRBV19	CASSTRTGTAKNQPQHF	TGTGCCAGTAGTACCCGGACAGGGACCGCCAAAAACCAGCCCCAGCATTTT
TRBD2	-	13	TRBJ2-7	TRBV27	CATSLAGGYEQYF	TGTGCCACTTCACTAGCGGGAGGGTACGAGCAGTACTTC
TRBD2	-	14	TRBJ2-7	TRBV5-4	CASSFRTSGSEQYF	TGTGCCAGCAGCTTTAGGACTAGCGGGAGCGAGCAGTACTTC
TRBD2	-	16	TRBJ2-1	TRBV4-1	CASSRIAGETYNEQFF	TGCGCCAGCAGCCGGATAGCGGGAGAAACCTACAATGAGCAGTTCTTC
-	-	16	TRBJ2-1	TRBV28	CASSLVSGTLNNEQFF	TGTGCCAGCAGTCTTGTTTCCGGGACTCTCAACAATGAGCAGTTCTTC
-	-	14	TRBJ2-7	TRBV27	CASSLRDNSYEQYF	TGTGCCAGCAGTTTAAGAGACAACTCCTACGAGCAGTACTTC
-	-	15	TRBJ2-5	TRBV2	CASSEGLASQETQYF	TGTGCCAGCAGTGAAGGGTTGGCGTCCCAAGAGACCCAGTACTTC
TRBD2	-	16	TRBJ2-1	TRBV27	CASSPYAGTTYNEQFF	TGTGCCAGCAGCCCGTACGCTGGGACTACCTACAATGAGCAGTTCTTC
-	-	14	TRBJ1-5	TRBV28	CASSLGGANQPQHF	TGTGCCAGCAGTTTAGGAGGAGCCAATCAGCCCCAGCATTTT
TRBD1	few	16	TRBJ1-4	TRBV7-8	CASSLPWDRGDEKLFF	TGTGCCAGCAGCTTACCTTGGGACAGAGGAGATGAAAAACTGTTTTTT
TRBD2	-	16	TRBJ2-1	TRBV28	CASSFPLAGGLNEQFF	TGTGCCAGCAGTTTTCCCCTAGCGGGAGGGCTCAATGAGCAGTTCTTC
TRBD1	-	15	TRBJ2-1	TRBV7-9	CASSLGDRPYNEQFF	TGTGCCAGCAGCTTAGGGGACAGACCTTACAATGAGCAGTTCTTC
-	medium-sized	15	TRBJ2-7	TRBV28	CASSTTSGTLYEQYF	TGTGCCAGCAGTACCACTTCCGGGACACTGTACGAGCAGTACTTC
-	-	15	TRBJ2-3	TRBV7-9	CASLRAGSSTDTQYF	TGTGCCAGCCTCCGTGCGGGATCATCCACAGATACGCAGTATTTT
-	-	16	TRBJ2-1	TRBV4-1	CASSQGGHPGSGEQFF	TGCGCCAGCAGCCAAGGGGGACACCCTGGGTCAGGTGAGCAGTTCTTC
-	-	15	TRBJ2-1	TRBV10-3	CASSLAVESHNEQFF	TGTGCCTCCTCCTTGGCAGTCGAGTCTCACAATGAGCAGTTCTTC
TRBD1	-	16	TRBJ2-7	TRBV9	CASSAPGQGYGDEQYF	TGTGCCAGCAGCGCCCCCGGACAGGGATACGGAGACGAGCAGTACTTC
-	-	14	TRBJ1-4	TRBV19	CASASQATNEKLFF	TGTGCCAGCGCGTCCCAAGCAACTAATGAAAAACTGTTTTTT
-	-	15	TRBJ1-4	TRBV5-6	CASSLEAGSHEKLFF	TGTGCCAGCAGCTTGGAGGCGGGGTCCCATGAAAAACTGTTTTTT
-	-	13	TRBJ2-2	TRBV9	CASSAADGGSLFF	TGTGCCAGCAGCGCTGCGGACGGGGGATCCCTGTTTTTT
-	few	16	TRBJ2-1	TRBV19	CASSIGPSPSYNEQFF	TGTGCCAGTAGTATAGGGCCTAGCCCCTCCTACAATGAGCAGTTCTTC
TRBD1	-	15	TRBJ1-6	TRBV2	CASSSTGTVNSPLHF	TGTGCCAGCAGTTCTACCGGGACAGTTAATTCACCCCTCCACTTT
-	medium-sized	13	TRBJ1-1	TRBV27	CASSLMGPTEAFF	TGTGCCAGCAGTTTAATGGGTCCCACTGAAGCTTTCTTT
-	-	14	TRBJ2-7	TRBV7-9	CASSDQTVTYEQYF	TGTGCCAGCAGCGACCAGACAGTGACCTACGAGCAGTACTTC
-	-	16	TRBJ1-2	TRBV9	CASSGSTGILFYGYTF	TGTGCCAGCAGCGGGTCCACAGGGATTCTATTCTATGGCTACACCTTC
-	-	15	TRBJ2-3	TRBV28	CASSLNRGETDTQYF	TGTGCCAGCAGTTTGAATAGAGGGGAGACAGATACGCAGTATTTT
TRBD1	-	11	TRBJ2-7	TRBV5-6	CASGQGEEQYF	TGTGCCAGCGGACAGGGTGAAGAGCAGTACTTC
-	few	15	TRBJ2-1	TRBV27	CASSLSVAQLNEQFF	TGTGCCAGCAGTTTATCGGTGGCACAGCTCAATGAGCAGTTCTTC
-	-	16	TRBJ2-1	TRBV6-5	CASSWGGLIGYNEQFF	TGTGCCAGCAGTTGGGGGGGGCTTATAGGTTACAATGAGCAGTTCTTC
-	-	13	TRBJ1-5	TRBV27	CASSFGQYQPQHF	TGTGCCAGCAGTTTCGGGCAGTATCAGCCCCAGCATTTT
TRBD1	-	16	TRBJ2-3	TRBV7-9	CASSPPDRGPGDTQYF	TGTGCCAGCAGCCCCCCCGACAGGGGGCCTGGAGATACGCAGTATTTT
-	-	14	TRBJ1-1	TRBV6-1	CASSEPGRRAEAFF	TGTGCCAGCAGTGAGCCGGGTCGAAGGGCTGAAGCTTTCTTT
TRBD1	once	14	TRBJ2-7	TRBV28	CASSLGQGVYEQYF	TGTGCCAGCAGTCTAGGACAGGGGGTTTACGAGCAGTACTTC
TRBD2	-	14	TRBJ2-3	TRBV29-1	CSVDPGLAADTQYF	TGCAGCGTTGACCCGGGACTAGCGGCGGATACGCAGTATTTT
-	-	17	TRBJ1-2	TRBV7-9	CASSLYPPDTRIYGYTF	TGTGCCAGCAGCTTATACCCGCCGGACACCCGGATATATGGCTACACCTTC